This TCR beta chain is from a study of T cells in Graves' hyperthyroidism and ophthalmopathy (dated by TCRdb to 2018 to 2020). Turning to the overall study: Peripheral blood samples were taken at the time of initial diagnosis, prior to any treatment. To identify TCR V-J signatures that set the groups apart, the researchers used a discovery cohort of 100 patients, made up of 40 to 45 with Graves' ophthalmopathy and some 60 with stable Graves' hyperthyroidism. Whether ophthalmopathy could be predicted prospectively was tested in an independent validation cohort made up of fewer than 20 hyperthyroidism patients plus 17 patients who later progressed to ophthalmopathy. For training and testing, the 95 to 100 patients in the discovery cohort were randomly divided in a 7:3 ratio. Thyroid tissue and blood T-cell repertoires from roughly 6 Graves' hyperthyroidism patients were also compared in the study. Following sampling, methimazole starting at 30 mg daily was given to hyperthyroidism patients, and high-dose intravenous methylprednisolone was given to ophthalmopathy patients. According to the paper, TCR Vbeta CDR3 sequencing was carried out on about 140 peripheral blood samples, which came from some 41 ophthalmopathy, around 75 hyperthyroidism and some 17 progressor patients.

Findings and caveats that apply to the study as a whole: A model built on a 13 V-J signature distinguished ophthalmopathy from stable hyperthyroidism, reaching 87.88% sensitivity and 81.08% specificity in cross-validation and 80%/75% in testing. No statistical method was used to fix the sample size in advance, and group allocation was not hidden from the investigators. Most expanded thyroid clonotypes (frequency above 0.001) were also found in blood, which suggests that blood repertoires may mirror thyroid immune responses. During validation, the model predicted progression to ophthalmopathy a median of about 5.9 months ahead of onset, with almost 71% sensitivity and about 75% specificity.

TCR beta CDR3 regions were amplified from RNA transcripts. A first-round RT-PCR of the TCR CDR3 used the HTBI primer set with the Qiagen OneStep RT-PCR kit. The libraries were constructed in a second round of multiplex PCR and then size-selected and purified. Paired-end sequencing of the libraries was performed with 100 bp reads on an Illumina HiSeq2000. In the authors' own workflow: SOAPnuke was used to process the raw data, removing reads that contained adapters or uncalled bases, had a mean Phred below 15, or lacked an exact match to the constant primer or identifier. High-quality paired reads were merged using COPE v1.2.5, and each unique nucleotide sequence was defined as a clonotype. MiTCR v1.1 was used to align clonotypes to the IMGT TRBV, TRBD and TRBJ reference segments. Analysis was restricted to V-J combinations with a frequency above 0.0001, which covered over 98% of repertoires. The TCS score was defined as the ratio of F50 (clonal expansion) to E x V (chaos), calculated using BLOSUM62-based TCRdist between CDR3 peptides within each V-J. Welch's t-statistics and random forest reduced fewer than 600 V-J features to fewer than 15, which were used in a naive Bayes classifier (R e1071). Clones were called with MiXCR by TCRdb after fastp trimmed the public reads at Q25, and only in-frame beta chains were retained. Under each unique CDR3 protein, matching rows form one entry showing the most common genes and DNA. These V and J calls rely on TCRdb rather than the paper's analysis. For this sample there are fewer than 800,000 distinct CDR3 sequences; less than 20% appear just once. The ten largest clones represent under 9.5% of the sample.

A remark on this clonotype: Its antigen specificity is not known. No base qualities exist here, and no much larger clone lies one base off it.

Stable Graves' hyperthyroidism was defined as no progression to ophthalmopathy during 18 months of follow-up. Hyperthyroidism patients were newly diagnosed, with disease duration under 2 months, and aged 18 to 65 years. The study excluded patients with uncontrolled infections, other autoimmune diseases, pregnancy or lactation. Diagnoses were based on clinical symptoms, serum thyroxine and TRAb, thyroid ultrasound and orbital computed tomography. PBMCs were separated from over 9 ml of fresh peripheral blood using Ficoll-Paque density gradient centrifugation. Trizol reagent was used to extract total RNA, and RNA quality was then checked on an Agilent 2100 Bioanalyzer. The TCR comes from a man younger than 35 with Graves' hyperthyroidism. The sequencing sample was made of blood.

CDR3 loop: CASSLALGPTVQYF. Here is the DNA: TGTGCCAGCAGCTTAGCTTTGGGGCCCACCGTCCAGTACTTC. The chain is assembled from TRBV7-9 and TRBJ2-5; possibly the D gene is TRBD1, per 5 matching bases. At the junction V is shortened by 0 bases and J by 10 bases, with 15 bases in between. CDR1 and CDR2 are drawn from the germline V gene (reference sequence): SEHNR, FQNEAQ. From cysteine to phenylalanine, the CDR3 is 14 amino acids long. The retained sequence is limited to the CDR3, 42 bases, with the frame set at the first base.